The 32 T cell receptor beta chains below all came from one sample that was sequenced in a study of CXCR3-negative and CXCR3-positive naive CD8 T cells. Antigen specificity for these receptors is unknown. UMI-tagged TRB cDNA libraries were built via 5' RACE. TCRdb derives one entry per CDR3 protein from the 5' RACE reads, leaving out DNA. The listing contains 130,000 to 150,000 distinct CDR3 sequences. Whole-study results and caveats: Hydrophobicity of TRB CDR3s was greater in CXCR3-positive naive cells than in CXCR3-negative naive cells.

Sequencing was performed on naive CXCR3+ CD8+ T cells from blood. Indicated subset: CD45RO-CCR7+CD27+CD95- naive CD8+ T cells expressing CXCR3 (TNR3+). Source of these receptors: a human donor in good health. Some clones in this sample may be carry-over from other donors' samples.

The rearrangement links TRBV5-1 to TRBJ2-7. The CDR3 is made up of 15 amino acids. The germline CDR1 and CDR2 sequences are SGHRS and YFSETQ. CDR3 sequence: CASSLPEGTSYEQYF.

The chain is built from TRBV5-1 and TRBJ2-7. In germline, CDR1 is SGHRS, CDR2 YFSETQ. This CDR3 contains 14 residues. The CDR3 loop reads CASSYLDGSYEQYF.

The J gene is TRBJ2-1, the V gene TRBV29-1; as DNA is missing, the TRBD1 call by TCRdb cannot be tested. The length of the CDR3 is 14 residues. The germline CDR1 and CDR2 sequences are SQVTM and ANQGSEA. The CDR3 loop reads CSGRGTGGRYEQFF.

The rearrangement joins TRBV6-2 or TRBV6-3 to TRBJ2-1; TCRdb lists TRBD2, though no DNA is available to test this call. Germline V gene data show CDR1 as MNHEY and CDR2 as SVGEGT. The CDR3 length is 11 residues. This CDR3 reads CATSAGGLQFF.

V and J are TRBV20-1 and TRBJ2-1; the TCRdb D gene call, TRBD2, has no DNA to confirm it. Germline V CDR1 and CDR2: DFQATT, SNEGSKA (reference sequence). The CDR3 runs to 16 residues. CDR3 loop: CSARAVGAGPWNEQFF.

V usage is TRBV7-3 and J usage is TRBJ2-1. The CDR3 consists of 14 residues. Germline V gene data show CDR1 as SGHTA and CDR2 as FQGTGA. CDR3 loop: CASSLYKNDNEQFF.

The chain recombines TRBV29-1 with TRBJ2-3; TCRdb's D call of TRBD1 is untestable without DNA. The germline V gene has CDR1 SQVTM and CDR2 ANQGSEA. The CDR3 extends over 15 amino acids. CDR3 protein: CSVDGLRGDGDTQYF.

V is TRBV7-6 and J is TRBJ1-1. The CDR3 sequence is 11 residues long. The germline CDR1 and CDR2 sequences are SGHVS and FNYEAQ. The CDR3 protein is CASSLGNEAFF.

The chain has TRBV19 and TRBJ1-1; TCRdb returns TRBD1, unconfirmable since there is no DNA. CDR1 is LNHDA, CDR2 SQIVND, per germline (reference sequence). This CDR3 comprises 13 residues. CDR3 sequence: CASSLGQENEAFF. Variable domain in full (rest from reference TRBV19 and TRBJ1-1): DGGITQSPKYLFRKEGQNVTLSCEQNLNHDAMYWYRQDPGQGLRLIYYSQIVNDFQKGDIAEGYSVSREKKESFPLTVTSAQKNPTAFYLCASSLGQENEAFFGQGTRLTVV.

V usage is TRBV6-1 and J usage is TRBJ2-3; TCRdb's assignment of TRBD2 cannot be checked, as there is no DNA. CDR3 length equals 17 residues. Germline assignment: CDR1 MNHNS and CDR2 SASEGT. CDR3 region: CASSSLSGTRMADTQYF.

The genes are TRBV4-2 and TRBJ1-2; TCRdb gives TRBD1 as the D gene, but with no DNA this cannot be confirmed. Germline values: CDR1 LGHNA, CDR2 YNFKEQ. The CDR3 runs to 17 residues. CDR3 in amino acids: CASSQEIRGAANYGYTF.

The chain recombines TRBV9 with TRBJ2-7; TCRdb's D call, TRBD2, is unchecked because there is no DNA. There are 17 residues in the CDR3. Germline V CDR1 and CDR2: SGDLS, YYNGEE. The CDR3 loop reads CASSVNPGGSGTPEQYF.

The chain recombines TRBV7-9 with TRBJ2-7; TCRdb indicates TRBD1, and absent DNA this call remains unverified. The CDR3 runs 15 residues. CDR1 and CDR2 (germline): SEHNR, FQNEAQ (reference sequence). The CDR3 region is CASSGPGQPSYEQYF.

V usage is TRBV9 and J usage is TRBJ1-4. Germline CDR1 is SGDLS and CDR2 is YYNGEE. The CDR3 runs to 15 residues. The CDR3 loop is CASSVAGAVNEKLFF.

This chain links TRBV4-3 with TRBJ1-1. Germline CDR1 and CDR2: LGHNA and YSLEER. This CDR3 is built from 13 residues. CDR3 residues: CASSQFRGTEAFF.

The V gene is TRBV15, the J gene TRBJ2-7. This CDR3 spans 14 amino acids. CDR1 is LNHNV, CDR2 YYDKDF, per germline (reference sequence). CDR3: CATGVYDDSYEQYF.

V is TRBV23-1 and J is TRBJ2-1; TCRdb outputs TRBD1, but without DNA this stays unchecked. TRBV23-1 is identified as an open reading frame with a role that is uncertain. The CDR3 consists of 19 residues. CDR3 protein: CASSPIDSRDRGRGVKQFF.

The rearrangement links TRBV5-4 to TRBJ1-2; TCRdb calls TRBD1, which cannot be checked without DNA. This CDR3 has 16 residues. Germline-derived CDR1 and CDR2 are SGHNT and YYREEE (reference sequence). The CDR3 here is CASSLQGGWDDYGYTF.

The rearrangement joins TRBV29-1 to TRBJ2-1; TCRdb indicates TRBD2, and absent DNA this call remains unverified. Germline loops: CDR1 SQVTM, CDR2 ANQGSEA. CDR3 length: 14 residues. This chain's CDR3 is CSVGGQREYNEQFF.

The J gene is TRBJ2-7, the V gene TRBV5-5; TCRdb gives TRBD2 as the D gene, but with no DNA this cannot be confirmed. This CDR3 has 14 residues. Germline values: CDR1 SGHKS, CDR2 YYEKEE (reference sequence). CDR3 sequence: CASSLVAGAGEQYF.

This chain links TRBV7-9 with TRBJ2-2. The CDR3 spans 13 residues. The V gene's germline CDR1 is SEHNR and CDR2 FQNEAQ (reference sequence). The CDR3 reads CASEGGGPGELFF.

The chain recombines TRBV3-1 with TRBJ2-1; TCRdb names TRBD2, which stays unverified in the absence of DNA. Germline CDR1 is LGHDT and CDR2 is YNNKEL (reference sequence). This CDR3 comprises 17 residues. CDR3: CASSQDRFGLAGDEQFF.

This chain links TRBV7-9 with TRBJ2-1; the TCRdb call, TRBD2, lacks DNA for checking. The CDR3 covers 17 residues. In germline, CDR1 is SEHNR, CDR2 FQNEAQ (reference sequence). This CDR3 reads CASSLSGFSGRHLGQFF.

This chain joins TRBV28 and TRBJ1-4; TCRdb reports TRBD1, a call that lacks DNA to check it against. This CDR3 region has 11 residues. The germline V gene encodes CDR1 MDHEN and CDR2 SYDVKM. This CDR3 reads CASGGGGKLFF.

The chain couples TRBV7-9 to TRBJ2-7; absent DNA, TCRdb's TRBD1 call cannot be checked. The CDR3 has 14 amino acids. CDR1 and CDR2 (germline): SEHNR, FQNEAQ (reference sequence). Here the CDR3 reads CASSSYRDSYEQYF.

The chain's CDR3 is CASSQRDSGTYEQYF. This chain uses TRBV4-2 with TRBJ2-7; TCRdb designates TRBD2, a call that cannot be tested without DNA. CDR1 LGHNA and CDR2 YNFKEQ come from the germline V gene. The CDR3 contains 15 residues.

The chain links TRBV29-1 to TRBJ2-3; TCRdb's D call, TRBD1, is unchecked because there is no DNA. There are 15 residues in the CDR3. Germline V lookup: CDR1 SQVTM, CDR2 ANQGSEA. CDR3 protein: CSVERKGQGIDTQYF.

The rearrangement joins TRBV15 to TRBJ2-4; as DNA is missing, the TRBD1 call by TCRdb cannot be tested. The CDR3 is 13 residues long. Germline assignment: CDR1 LNHNV and CDR2 YYDKDF (reference sequence). CDR3: CATSPGFENIQYF.

The V and J genes are TRBV28 and TRBJ2-1; as DNA is missing, the TRBD1 call by TCRdb cannot be tested. The CDR3 runs to 17 residues. CDR1 and CDR2 (germline): MDHEN, SYDVKM. CDR3 region: CASSLFPGSGSYNEQFF.

The chain combines TRBV12-3 or TRBV12-4 with TRBJ2-3; there is no DNA to check the TCRdb D call of TRBD1. CDR3 size: 14 residues. CDR3 sequence: CASSPQSRGDTQYF.

The chain employs TRBV19 and TRBJ1-1; the D gene TCRdb calls, TRBD1, cannot be checked with no DNA. This CDR3 contains 14 residues. Germline V CDR1 and CDR2: LNHDA, SQIVND (reference sequence). CDR3 sequence: CASSISGPQTEAFF.

The chain combines TRBV20-1 with TRBJ2-5; the TCRdb D gene call, TRBD1, has no DNA to confirm it. CDR3 length equals 14 residues. CDR1 is DFQATT, CDR2 SNEGSKA, per germline (reference sequence). The CDR3: CSARVRDRKETQYF.